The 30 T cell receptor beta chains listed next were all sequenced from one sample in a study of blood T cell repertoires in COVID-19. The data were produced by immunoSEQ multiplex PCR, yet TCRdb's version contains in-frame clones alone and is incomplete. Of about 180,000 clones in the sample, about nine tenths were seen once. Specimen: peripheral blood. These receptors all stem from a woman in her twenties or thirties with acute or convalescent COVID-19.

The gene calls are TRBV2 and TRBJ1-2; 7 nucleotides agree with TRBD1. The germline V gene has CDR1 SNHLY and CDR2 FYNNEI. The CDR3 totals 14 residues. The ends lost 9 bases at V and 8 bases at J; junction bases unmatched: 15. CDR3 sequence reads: CARQRTGEEIGYTF. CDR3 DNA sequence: TGTGCCAGGCAGAGAACAGGGGAGGAGATAGGCTACACCTTC.

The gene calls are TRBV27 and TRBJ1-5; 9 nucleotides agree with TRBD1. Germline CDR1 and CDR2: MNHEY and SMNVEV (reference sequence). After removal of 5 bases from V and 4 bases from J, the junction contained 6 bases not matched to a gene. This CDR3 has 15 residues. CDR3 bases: TGTGCCAGCAGTGGACAGGGGAGGGGGAATCAGCCCCAGCATTTT. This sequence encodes CASSGQGRGNQPQHF.

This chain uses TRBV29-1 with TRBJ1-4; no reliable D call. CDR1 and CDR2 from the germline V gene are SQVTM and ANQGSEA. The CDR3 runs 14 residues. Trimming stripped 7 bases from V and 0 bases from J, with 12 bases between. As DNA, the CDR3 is TGCAGCGCCAGAGACATTGCAACTAATGAAAAACTGTTTTTT. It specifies CSARDIATNEKLFF.

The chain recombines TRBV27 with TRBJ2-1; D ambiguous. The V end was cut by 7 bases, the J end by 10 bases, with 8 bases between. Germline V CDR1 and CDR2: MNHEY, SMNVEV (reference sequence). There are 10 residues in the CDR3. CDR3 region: CASNQVEQFF. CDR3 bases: TGTGCCAGCAATCAGGTGGAGCAGTTCTTC.

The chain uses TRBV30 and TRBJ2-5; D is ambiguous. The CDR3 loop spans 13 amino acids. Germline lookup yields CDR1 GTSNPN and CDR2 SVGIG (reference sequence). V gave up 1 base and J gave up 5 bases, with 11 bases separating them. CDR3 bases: TGTGCCTGGAGTGAGGATATGGGCGAGACCCAGTACTTC. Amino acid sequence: CAWSEDMGETQYF. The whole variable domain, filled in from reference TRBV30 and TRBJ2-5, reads SQTIHQWPATLVQPVGSPLSLECTVEGTSNPNLYWYRQAAGRGLQLLFYSVGIGQISSEVPQNLSASRPQDRQFILSSKKLLLSDSGFYLCAWSEDMGETQYFGPGTRLLVL.

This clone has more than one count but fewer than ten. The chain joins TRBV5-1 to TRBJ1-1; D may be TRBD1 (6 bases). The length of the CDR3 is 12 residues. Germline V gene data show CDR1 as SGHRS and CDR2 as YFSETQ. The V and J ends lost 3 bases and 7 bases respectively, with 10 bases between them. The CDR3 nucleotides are TGCGCCAGCAGCTATGGACAGAGTGAAGCTTTCTTT. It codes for CASSYGQSEAFF. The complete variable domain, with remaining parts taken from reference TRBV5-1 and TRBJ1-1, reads KAGVTQTPRYLIKTRGQQVTLSCSPISGHRSVSWYQQTPGQGLQFLFEYFSETQRNKGNFPGRFSGRQFSNSRSEMNVSTLELGDSALYLCASSYGQSEAFFGQGTRLTVV.

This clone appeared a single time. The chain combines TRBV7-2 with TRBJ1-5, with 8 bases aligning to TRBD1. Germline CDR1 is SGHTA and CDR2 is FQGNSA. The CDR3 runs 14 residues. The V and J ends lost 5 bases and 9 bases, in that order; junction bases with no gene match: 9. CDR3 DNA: TGTGCCAGCAGCCCCCAGGGGGCCGCTCGGCCCCAGCATTTT. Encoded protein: CASSPQGAARPQHF.

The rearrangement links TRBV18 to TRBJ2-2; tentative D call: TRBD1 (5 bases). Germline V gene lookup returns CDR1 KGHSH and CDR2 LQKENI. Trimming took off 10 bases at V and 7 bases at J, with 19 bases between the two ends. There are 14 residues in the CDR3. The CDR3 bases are TGTGCCACCGCAAAGTCAGGGAATGGCGGGGAGCTGTTTTTT. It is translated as CATAKSGNGGELFF.

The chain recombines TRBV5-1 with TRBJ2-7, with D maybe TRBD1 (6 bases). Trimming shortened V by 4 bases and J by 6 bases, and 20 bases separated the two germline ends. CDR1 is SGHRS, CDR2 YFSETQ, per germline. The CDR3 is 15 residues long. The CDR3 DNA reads TGCGCCAGCAGCCCCACCCCGGACAGCCCTTTCGAGCAGTACTTC. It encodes CASSPTPDSPFEQYF.

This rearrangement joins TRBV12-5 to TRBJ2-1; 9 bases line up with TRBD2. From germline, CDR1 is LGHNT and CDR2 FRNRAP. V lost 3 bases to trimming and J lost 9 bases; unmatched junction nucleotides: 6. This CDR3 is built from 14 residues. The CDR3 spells CASGLGTSYGEQFF. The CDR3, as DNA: TGTGCTAGTGGTTTAGGGACTAGCTATGGTGAGCAGTTCTTC.

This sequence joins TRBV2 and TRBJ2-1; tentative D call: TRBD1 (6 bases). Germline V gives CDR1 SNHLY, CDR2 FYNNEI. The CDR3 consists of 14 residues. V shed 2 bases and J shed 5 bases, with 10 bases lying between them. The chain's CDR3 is CASSEQGPNNEQFF. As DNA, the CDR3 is TGTGCCAGCAGTGAACAGGGGCCTAACAATGAGCAGTTCTTC.

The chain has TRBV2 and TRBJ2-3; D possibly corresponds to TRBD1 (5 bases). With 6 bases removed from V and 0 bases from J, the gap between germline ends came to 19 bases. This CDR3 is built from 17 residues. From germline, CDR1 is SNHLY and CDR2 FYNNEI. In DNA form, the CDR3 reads TGTGCCAGCAGCGCAGGGCTCTCTTTCACTAGCACAGATACGCAGTATTTT. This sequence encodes CASSAGLSFTSTDTQYF. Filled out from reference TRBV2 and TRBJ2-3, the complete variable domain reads EPEVTQTPSHQVTQMGQEVILRCVPISNHLYFYWYRQILGQKVEFLVSFYNNEISEKSEIFDDQFSVERPDGSNFTLKIRSTKLEDSAMYFCASSAGLSFTSTDTQYFGPGTRLTVL.

DNA of the CDR3: TGTGCCACGCGCGGGGCAAGTGAAAAACTGTTTTTT. This codes for CATRGASEKLFF. The V call is TRBV6-5, the J call TRBJ1-4; D may be TRBD1 (5 bases). The V end was cut by 10 bases, the J end by 7 bases, with 13 bases between. The CDR3 is made up of 12 amino acids. Germline V gives CDR1 MNHEY, CDR2 SVGAGI.

In DNA, the CDR3 is TGTGCCAGCAGTTACGCGCGGGGAAACACCATATATTTT. It codes for CASSYARGNTIYF. The rearrangement uses TRBV6-5 and TRBJ1-3, with D unresolved. Germline V gives CDR1 MNHEY, CDR2 SVGAGI. V lost 2 bases and J 4 bases, leaving 6 bases between the germline ends. The CDR3 covers 13 residues.

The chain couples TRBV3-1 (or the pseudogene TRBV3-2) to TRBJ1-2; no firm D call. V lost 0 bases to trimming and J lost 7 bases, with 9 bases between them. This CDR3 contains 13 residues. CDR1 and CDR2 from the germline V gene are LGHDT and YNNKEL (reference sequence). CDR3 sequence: CASSQDTRFGYTF. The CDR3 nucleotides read TGTGCCAGCAGCCAAGACACCAGGTTTGGCTACACCTTC.

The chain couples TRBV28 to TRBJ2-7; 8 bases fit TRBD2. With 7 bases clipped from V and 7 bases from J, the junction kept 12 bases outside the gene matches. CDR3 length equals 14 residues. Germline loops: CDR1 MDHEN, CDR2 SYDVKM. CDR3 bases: TGTGCCAGCAAAACGGGAGGGCCTAAGGTTGAGCAGTACTTC. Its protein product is CASKTGGPKVEQYF.

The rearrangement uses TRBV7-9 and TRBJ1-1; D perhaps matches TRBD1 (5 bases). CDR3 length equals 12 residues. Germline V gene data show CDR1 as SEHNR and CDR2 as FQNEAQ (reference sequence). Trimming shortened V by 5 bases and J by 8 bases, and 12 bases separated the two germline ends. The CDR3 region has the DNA TGTGCCAGCAGCCGCGGAGGGGACGAAGCTTTCTTT. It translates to CASSRGGDEAFF.

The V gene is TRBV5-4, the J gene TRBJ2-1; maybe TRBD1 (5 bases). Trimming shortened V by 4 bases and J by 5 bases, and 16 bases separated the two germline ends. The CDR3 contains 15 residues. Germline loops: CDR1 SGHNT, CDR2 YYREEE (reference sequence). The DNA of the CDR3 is TGTGCCAGCAGCACCGGACATCCCTCAGACAATGAGCAGTTCTTC. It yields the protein CASSTGHPSDNEQFF.

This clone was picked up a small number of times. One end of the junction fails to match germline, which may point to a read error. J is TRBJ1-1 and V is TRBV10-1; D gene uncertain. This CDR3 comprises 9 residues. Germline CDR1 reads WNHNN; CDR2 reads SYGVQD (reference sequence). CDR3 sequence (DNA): TGCGCCAGCACCGAGAAGCCATCATTT. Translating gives CASTEKPSF.

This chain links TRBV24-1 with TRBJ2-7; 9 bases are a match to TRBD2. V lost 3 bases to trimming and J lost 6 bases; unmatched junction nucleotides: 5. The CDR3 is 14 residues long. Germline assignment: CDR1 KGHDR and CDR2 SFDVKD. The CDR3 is CATSDQGTSPEQYF. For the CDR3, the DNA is TGTGCCACCAGTGATCAAGGGACTAGCCCCGAGCAGTACTTC.

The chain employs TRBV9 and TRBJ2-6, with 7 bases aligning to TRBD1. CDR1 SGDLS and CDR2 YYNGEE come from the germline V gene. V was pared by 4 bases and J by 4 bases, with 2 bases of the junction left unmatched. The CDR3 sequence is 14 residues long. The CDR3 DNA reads TGTGCCAGCAGCCCAGGGGGAGGGGCCAACGTCCTGACTTTC. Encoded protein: CASSPGGGANVLTF. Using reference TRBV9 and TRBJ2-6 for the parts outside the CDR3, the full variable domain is DSGVTQTPKHLITATGQRVTLRCSPRSGDLSVYWYQQSLDQGLQFLIQYYNGEERAKGNILERFSAQQFPDLHSELNLSSLELGDSALYFCASSPGGGANVLTFGAGSRLTVL.

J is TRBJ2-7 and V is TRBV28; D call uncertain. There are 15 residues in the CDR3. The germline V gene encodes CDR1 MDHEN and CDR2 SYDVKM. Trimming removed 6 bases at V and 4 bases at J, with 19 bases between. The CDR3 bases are TGTGCCAGCAGGGGCCTCTGGATCTCTCCTTACGAGCAGTACTTC. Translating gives CASRGLWISPYEQYF.

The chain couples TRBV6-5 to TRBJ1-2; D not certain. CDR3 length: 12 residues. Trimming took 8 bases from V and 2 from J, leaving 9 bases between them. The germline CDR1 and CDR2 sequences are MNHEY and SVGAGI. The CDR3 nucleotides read TGTGCCAGCGAAACGAGGAACTATGGCTACACCTTC. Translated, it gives CASETRNYGYTF.

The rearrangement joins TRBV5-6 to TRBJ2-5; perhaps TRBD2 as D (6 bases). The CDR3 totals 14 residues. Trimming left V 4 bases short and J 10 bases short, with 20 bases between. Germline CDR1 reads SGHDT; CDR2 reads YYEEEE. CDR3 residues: CASSPLGGTRDQYF. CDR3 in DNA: TGTGCCAGCAGCCCCCTGGGAGGAACCCGAGACCAGTACTTC.

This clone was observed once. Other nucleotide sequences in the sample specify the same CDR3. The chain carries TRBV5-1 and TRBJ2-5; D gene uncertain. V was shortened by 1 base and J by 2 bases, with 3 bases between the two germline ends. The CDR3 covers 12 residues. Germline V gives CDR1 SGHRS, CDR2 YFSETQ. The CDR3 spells CASSLTQETQYF. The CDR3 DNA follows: TGCGCCAGCAGCTTGACACAAGAGACCCAGTACTTC.

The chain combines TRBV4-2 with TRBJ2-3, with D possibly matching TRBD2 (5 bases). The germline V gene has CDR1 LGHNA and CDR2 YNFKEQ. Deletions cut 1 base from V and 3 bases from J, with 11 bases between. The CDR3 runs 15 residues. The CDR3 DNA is TGTGCCAGCAGCCAAGTCCCCGGGATGACAGATACGCAGTATTTT. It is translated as CASSQVPGMTDTQYF.

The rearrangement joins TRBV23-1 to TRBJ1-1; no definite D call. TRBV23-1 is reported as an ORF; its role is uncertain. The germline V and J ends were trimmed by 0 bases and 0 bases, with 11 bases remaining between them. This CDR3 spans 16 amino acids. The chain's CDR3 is CASSQSNSPMNTEAFF. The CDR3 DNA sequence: TGCGCCAGCAGTCAATCGAACAGCCCCATGAACACTGAAGCTTTCTTT.

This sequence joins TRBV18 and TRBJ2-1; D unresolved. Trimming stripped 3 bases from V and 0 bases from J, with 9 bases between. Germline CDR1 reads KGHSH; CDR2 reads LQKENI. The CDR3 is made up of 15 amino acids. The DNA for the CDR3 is TGTGCCAGCTCACCCCCGGTCCGCTCCTACAATGAGCAGTTCTTC. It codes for CASSPPVRSYNEQFF.

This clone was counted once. The CDR3 loop reads CASSSSAGSQETQYF. The CDR3 DNA is TGTGCCAGCAGCTCCTCCGCCGGGAGCCAAGAGACCCAGTACTTC. The rearrangement links TRBV5-4 to TRBJ2-5; D is possibly TRBD2 (6 bases). Between the trimmed V and J ends, which lost 3 bases and 1 base, there was a span of 13 bases. The germline gives CDR1 SGHNT, CDR2 YYREEE (reference sequence). The CDR3 sequence is 15 residues long.

The CDR3 sequence: CASSELGQGGEQYF. The CDR3 DNA follows: TGTGCCAGCAGTGAACTAGGACAGGGAGGCGAGCAGTACTTC. The V and J genes are TRBV2 and TRBJ2-7; 8 bases fit TRBD1. The CDR3 runs to 14 residues. The V segment lost 2 bases and the J segment 6 bases; nucleotides outside the gene matches: 6. CDR1 is SNHLY and CDR2 is FYNNEI in the germline V gene.